The 3 T cell receptor beta chains below were found in one sample sequenced in a study of CD8 T cells in Susac syndrome (dated by TCRdb to about 2019). The library was made by the immunoSEQ multiplex PCR assay. RNA was extracted using the RNeasy kit, and about 0.45 to 1 microgram was reverse transcribed with random hexamers. In-frame beta chains were kept once TCRdb had trimmed the public reads at Q25 with fastp and called clones with MiXCR. CDR3 protein sequences are deduplicated, and each keeps its most common genes and DNA. The sample contains hundreds of thousands of distinct CDR3 sequences, about 91% of them found a single time. Less than 0.2% of the sample belongs to the ten largest clones. Sequencing was done on a sample of CD8+ T cells from PBMCs. All receptors come from a human donor with multiple sclerosis.

J is TRBJ1-2 and V is TRBV2, with TRBD1 identical over 9 bases. V lost 2 bases and J lost 3; bases outside the gene matches: 1. CDR1 and CDR2 from the germline V gene are SNHLY and FYNNEI. The CDR3 has 14 amino acids. In DNA form, the CDR3 reads TGTGCCAGCAGTGAACGGACAGGGGACTATGGCTACACCTTC. It codes for CASSERTGDYGYTF.

The rearrangement uses TRBV4-3 and TRBJ2-3; D uncertain. V gave up 4 bases and J gave up 1 base, with 6 bases separating them. Germline CDR1 and CDR2: LGHNA and YSLEER. This CDR3 has 13 residues. The CDR3 loop is CASSPRGTDTQYF. The CDR3 coding sequence is TGCGCCAGCAGCCCACGGGGCACAGATACGCAGTATTTT.

In this sample, this clonotype turned up a few times. This chain links TRBV30 with TRBJ2-2; 8 positions match TRBD1. CDR3 length: 13 amino acids. Germline CDR1 GTSNPN, CDR2 SVGIG (reference sequence). The CDR3 DNA is TGTGGATCCATCAGGACAGGGAGGATAGAGCTGTTTTTT. This translates into CGSIRTGRIELFF.